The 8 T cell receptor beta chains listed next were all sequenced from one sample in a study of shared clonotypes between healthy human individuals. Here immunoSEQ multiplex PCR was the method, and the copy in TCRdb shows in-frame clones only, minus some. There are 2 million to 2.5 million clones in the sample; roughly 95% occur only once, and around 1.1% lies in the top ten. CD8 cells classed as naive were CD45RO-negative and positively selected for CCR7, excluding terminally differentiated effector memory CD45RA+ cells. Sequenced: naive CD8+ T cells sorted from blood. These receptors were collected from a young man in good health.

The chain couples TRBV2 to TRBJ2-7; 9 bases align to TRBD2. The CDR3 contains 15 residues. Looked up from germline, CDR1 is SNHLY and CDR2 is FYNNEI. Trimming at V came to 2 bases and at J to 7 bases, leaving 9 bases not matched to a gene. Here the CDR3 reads CASSEPASGTGEQYF. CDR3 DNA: TGTGCCAGCAGTGAACCGGCTAGCGGGACGGGGGAGCAGTACTTC.

CDR3 nucleotides: TGTGCCAGCTCACCACCATCCGGGGGCGAAGGAAACACCATATATTTT. This gives the protein CASSPPSGGEGNTIYF. The chain carries TRBV18 and TRBJ1-3; D perhaps matches TRBD1 (6 bases). V dropped 0 bases and J dropped 4 bases, with 13 bases sitting between them. Germline V gene lookup returns CDR1 KGHSH and CDR2 LQKENI. The CDR3 runs 16 residues.

In nucleotides, the CDR3 is TGCGCCAGCAGCGAAGGACTAGCGGGGGGGCCTAGCACAGATACGCAGTATTTT. This sequence encodes CASSEGLAGGPSTDTQYF. The chain uses TRBV5-1 and TRBJ2-3; 15 bases map to TRBD2. V was pared by 4 bases and J by 0 bases, with 6 bases of the junction left unmatched. This CDR3 has 18 amino acids. Germline-derived CDR1 and CDR2 are SGHRS and YFSETQ.

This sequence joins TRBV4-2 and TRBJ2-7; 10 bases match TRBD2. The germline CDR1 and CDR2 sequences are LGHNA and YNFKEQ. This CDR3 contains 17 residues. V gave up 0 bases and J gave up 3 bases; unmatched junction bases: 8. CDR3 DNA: TGTGCCAGCAGCCAAGAGCGTCGGACTAGCGGCCTCTACGAGCAGTACTTC. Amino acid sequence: CASSQERRTSGLYEQYF.

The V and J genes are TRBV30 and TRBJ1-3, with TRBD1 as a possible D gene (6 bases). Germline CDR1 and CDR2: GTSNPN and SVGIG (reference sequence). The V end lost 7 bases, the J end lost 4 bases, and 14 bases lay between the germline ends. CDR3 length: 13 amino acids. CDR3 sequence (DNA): TGTGCCTCTGAGGGGGGGAACGGAAACACCATATATTTT. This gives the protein CASEGGNGNTIYF.

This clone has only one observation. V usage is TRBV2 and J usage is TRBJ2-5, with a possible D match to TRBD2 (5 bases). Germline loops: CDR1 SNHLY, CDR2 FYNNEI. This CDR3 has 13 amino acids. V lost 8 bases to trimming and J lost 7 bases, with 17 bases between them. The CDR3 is CASPDSERGTQYF. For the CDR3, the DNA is TGTGCCAGCCCGGACTCCGAACGGGGGACCCAGTACTTC.

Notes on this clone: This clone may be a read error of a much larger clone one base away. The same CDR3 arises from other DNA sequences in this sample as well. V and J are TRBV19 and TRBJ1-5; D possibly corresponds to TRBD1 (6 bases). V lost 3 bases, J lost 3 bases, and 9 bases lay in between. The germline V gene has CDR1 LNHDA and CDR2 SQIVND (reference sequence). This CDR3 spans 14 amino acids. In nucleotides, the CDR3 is TGTGCCAGTAGTATCCGGGACACCAATCAGCCCCAGCATTTT. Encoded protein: CASSIRDTNQPQHF. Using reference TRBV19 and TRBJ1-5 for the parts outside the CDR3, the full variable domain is DGGITQSPKYLFRKEGQNVTLSCEQNLNHDAMYWYRQDPGQGLRLIYYSQIVNDFQKGDIAEGYSVSREKKESFPLTVTSAQKNPTAFYLCASSIRDTNQPQHFGDGTRLSIL.

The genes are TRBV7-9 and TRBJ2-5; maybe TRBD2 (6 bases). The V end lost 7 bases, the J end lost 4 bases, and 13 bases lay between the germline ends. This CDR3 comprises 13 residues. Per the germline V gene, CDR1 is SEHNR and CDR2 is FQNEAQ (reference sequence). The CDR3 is CASTPLGRETQYF. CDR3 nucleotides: TGTGCCAGCACACCTCTCGGGAGAGAGACCCAGTACTTC.